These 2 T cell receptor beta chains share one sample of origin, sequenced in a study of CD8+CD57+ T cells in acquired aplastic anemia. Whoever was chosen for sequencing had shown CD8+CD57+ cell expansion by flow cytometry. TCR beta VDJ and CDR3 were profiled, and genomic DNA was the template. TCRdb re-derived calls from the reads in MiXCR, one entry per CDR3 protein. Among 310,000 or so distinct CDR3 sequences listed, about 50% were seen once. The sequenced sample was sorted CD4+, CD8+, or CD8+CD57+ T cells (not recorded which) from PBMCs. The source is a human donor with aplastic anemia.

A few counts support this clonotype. For the CDR3, the DNA is TGTGCCAGCAGCTTAGATGTCGGGGGGGATTACGAGCAGTACTTC. Its protein product is CASSLDVGGDYEQYF. The V and J genes are TRBV7-9 and TRBJ2-7; 8 nucleotides agree with TRBD2. The CDR3 sequence is 15 residues long. After removal of 1 base from V and 4 bases from J, the junction contained 6 bases not matched to a gene. CDR1 is SEHNR and CDR2 is FQNEAQ in the germline V gene (reference sequence).

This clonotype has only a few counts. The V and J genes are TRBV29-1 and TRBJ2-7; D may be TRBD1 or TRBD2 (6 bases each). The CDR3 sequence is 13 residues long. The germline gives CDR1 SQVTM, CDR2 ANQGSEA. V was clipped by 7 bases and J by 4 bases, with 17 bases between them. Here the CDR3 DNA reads TGCAGCGGCCGATCGGGGGCCGGTTACGAGCAGTACTTC. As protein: CSGRSGAGYEQYF.